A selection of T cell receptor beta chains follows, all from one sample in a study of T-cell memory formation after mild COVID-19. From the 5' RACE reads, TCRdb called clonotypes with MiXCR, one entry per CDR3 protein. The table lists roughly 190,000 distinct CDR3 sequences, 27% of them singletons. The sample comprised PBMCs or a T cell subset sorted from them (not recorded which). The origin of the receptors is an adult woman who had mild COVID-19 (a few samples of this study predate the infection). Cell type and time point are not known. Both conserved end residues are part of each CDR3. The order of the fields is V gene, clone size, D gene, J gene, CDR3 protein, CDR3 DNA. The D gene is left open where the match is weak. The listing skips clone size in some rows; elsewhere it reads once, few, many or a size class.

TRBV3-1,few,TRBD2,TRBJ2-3,CASSQGTSGGAFSTDTQYF,TGTGCCAGCAGCCAAGGTACTAGCGGGGGGGCCTTTAGCACAGATACGCAGTATTTT
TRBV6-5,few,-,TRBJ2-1,CASSPYLGLDYNEQFF,TGTGCCAGCAGTCCGTACTTGGGGTTAGACTACAATGAGCAGTTCTTC
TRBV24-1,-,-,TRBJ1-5,CATGGGNQPQHF,TGTGCCACCGGTGGGGGCAATCAGCCCCAGCATTTT
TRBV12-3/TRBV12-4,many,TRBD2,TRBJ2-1,CASSPLGLAGGGEQFF,TGTGCCAGCAGCCCCCTGGGACTAGCGGGGGGGGGTGAGCAGTTCTTC
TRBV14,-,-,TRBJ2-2,CASSWGLNTGELFF,TGTGCCAGCAGTTGGGGGCTCAACACCGGGGAGCTGTTTTTT
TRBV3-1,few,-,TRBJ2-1,CASSQDGVGRRYNEQFF,TGTGCCAGCAGCCAAGATGGAGTTGGGAGACGGTACAATGAGCAGTTCTTC
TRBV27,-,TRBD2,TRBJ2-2,CASSFYPTSGRYTGELFF,TGTGCCAGCAGTTTTTACCCGACTAGCGGGAGATACACCGGGGAGCTGTTTTTT
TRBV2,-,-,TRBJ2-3,CASSEGGADTQYF,TGTGCCAGCAGTGAAGGAGGGGCAGATACGCAGTATTTT
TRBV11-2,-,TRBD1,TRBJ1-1,CASSSLPGTGNTEAFF,TGTGCCAGCAGCTCACTTCCCGGGACAGGGAACACTGAAGCTTTCTTT
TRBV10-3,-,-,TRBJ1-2,CAISGSSGYGYTF,TGTGCCATCAGTGGGTCCTCCGGCTATGGCTACACCTTC
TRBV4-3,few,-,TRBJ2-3,CASSQAYGTTDTQYF,TGCGCCAGCAGCCAAGCATACGGGACCACAGATACGCAGTATTTT
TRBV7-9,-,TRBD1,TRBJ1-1,CASSSGGSPRNTEAFF,TGTGCCAGCAGCTCAGGGGGCAGCCCACGGAACACTGAAGCTTTCTTT
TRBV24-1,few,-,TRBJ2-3,CATSAPDTPALYF,TGTGCCACCAGTGCCCCTGACACCCCGGCCCTGTATTTT
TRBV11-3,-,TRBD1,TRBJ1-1,CASSRGTGVNTEAFF,TGTGCCAGCAGCCGAGGGACAGGAGTTAACACTGAAGCTTTCTTT
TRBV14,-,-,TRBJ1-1,CASSSDRGVSAEAFF,TGTGCCAGCAGCTCAGACCGAGGGGTTAGTGCTGAAGCTTTCTTT
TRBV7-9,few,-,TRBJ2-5,CASSSTHPPETQYF,TGTGCCAGCAGTTCTACCCATCCTCCCGAGACCCAGTACTTC
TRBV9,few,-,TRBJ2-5,CASSERDYQETQYF,TGTGCCAGCAGCGAGAGGGACTACCAAGAGACCCAGTACTTC
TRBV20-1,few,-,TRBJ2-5,CSARDLYQETQYF,TGCAGTGCTAGAGACCTGTACCAAGAGACCCAGTACTTC
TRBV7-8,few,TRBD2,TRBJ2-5,CASSSSGAQETQYF,TGTGCCAGCAGCTCTAGCGGGGCCCAAGAGACCCAGTACTTC
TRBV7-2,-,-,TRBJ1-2,CASSLQTAWPYTF,TGTGCCAGCAGCTTACAGACGGCGTGGCCCTACACCTTC
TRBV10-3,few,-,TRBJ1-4,CAIRAGQNNEKLFF,TGTGCCATCAGGGCCGGACAAAATAATGAAAAACTGTTTTTT
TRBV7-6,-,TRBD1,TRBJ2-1,CASSDSPGTGPYNEQFF,TGTGCCAGCAGCGACTCCCCCGGGACAGGGCCATACAATGAGCAGTTCTTC
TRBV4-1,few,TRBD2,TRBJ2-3,CASSPGTSGVTDTQYF,TGCGCCAGCAGCCCAGGGACTAGCGGGGTCACAGATACGCAGTATTTT
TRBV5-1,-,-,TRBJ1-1,CASSSSRVGNTEAFF,TGCGCCAGCAGCTCCTCTAGAGTAGGGAACACTGAAGCTTTCTTT
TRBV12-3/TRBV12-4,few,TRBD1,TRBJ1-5,CASSFRGQGRQPQHF,TGTGCCAGCAGTTTCCGGGGACAGGGGAGGCAGCCCCAGCATTTT
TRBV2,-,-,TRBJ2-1,CASSADLSSYNEQFF,TGTGCCAGCAGTGCCGACCTTAGCTCCTACAATGAGCAGTTCTTC
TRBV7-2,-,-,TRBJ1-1,CASSLAPHTPEAFF,TGTGCCAGCAGCTTAGCTCCTCATACTCCTGAAGCTTTCTTT
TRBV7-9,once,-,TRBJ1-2,CASTGSGGYTF,TGTGCCAGCACCGGCAGCGGGGGCTACACCTTC
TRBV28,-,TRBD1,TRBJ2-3,CASSPGGPRPTQYF,TGTGCCAGCAGCCCAGGGGGACCTCGGCCTACGCAGTATTTT
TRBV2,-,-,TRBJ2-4,CASSDPGQLLKNIQYF,TGTGCCAGCAGTGACCCCGGACAGTTGCTCAAAAACATTCAGTACTTC
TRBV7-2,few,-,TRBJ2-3,CASSFGFDNTDTQYF,TGTGCCAGCAGCTTCGGTTTTGACAACACAGATACGCAGTATTTT
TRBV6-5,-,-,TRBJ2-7,CASSYTRVPGAYEQYF,TGTGCCAGCAGTTACACCCGGGTCCCGGGGGCGTACGAGCAGTACTTC
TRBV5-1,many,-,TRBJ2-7,CASSLVGGSYEQYF,TGCGCCAGCAGCTTGGTTGGGGGCTCCTACGAGCAGTACTTC
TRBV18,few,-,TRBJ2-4,CASSPPGPAGDIQYF,TGTGCCAGCTCACCACCGGGGCCGGCCGGGGACATTCAGTACTTC
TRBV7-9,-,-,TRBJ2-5,CASSLAGGTETQYF,TGCGCCAGCAGCTTGGCCGGCGGGACGGAGACCCAGTACTTC
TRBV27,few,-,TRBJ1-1,CASSKQGPAEAFF,TGTGCCAGCAGTAAGCAGGGTCCCGCTGAAGCTTTCTTT
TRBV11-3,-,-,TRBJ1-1,CASSRGAGTEAFF,TGTGCCAGCAGCCGGGGGGCAGGGACTGAAGCTTTCTTT
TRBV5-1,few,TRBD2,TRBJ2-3,CASSLSHDLAGAFDTQYF,TGCGCCAGCAGCTTGAGTCACGATCTAGCGGGAGCGTTTGATACGCAGTATTTT
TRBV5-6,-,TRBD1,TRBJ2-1,CASSLGQGVRYEQFF,TGTGCCAGCAGCTTGGGCCAGGGGGTACGGTATGAGCAGTTCTTC
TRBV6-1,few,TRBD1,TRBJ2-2,CASSRQGLGTGELFF,TGTGCCAGCAGCCGACAGGGCTTGGGGACCGGGGAGCTGTTTTTT
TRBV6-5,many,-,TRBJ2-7,CASSPFGSGASYEQYF,TGTGCCAGCAGTCCCTTTGGTAGCGGAGCCTCCTACGAGCAGTACTTC
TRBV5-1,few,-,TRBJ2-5,CASSRPQGIQETQYF,TGCGCCAGCAGCCGCCCTCAGGGGATACAAGAGACCCAGTACTTC
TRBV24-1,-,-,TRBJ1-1,CATSDLGHSEAFF,TGTGCCACCAGTGATTTGGGGCACTCTGAAGCTTTCTTT
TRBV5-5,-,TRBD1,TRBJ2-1,CASSFGQGLVEQFF,TGTGCCAGCAGCTTCGGACAGGGGCTGGTTGAGCAGTTCTTC
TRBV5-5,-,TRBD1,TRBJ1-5,CASGTGVTGNQPQHF,TGTGCCAGCGGGACAGGGGTCACAGGCAATCAGCCCCAGCATTTT
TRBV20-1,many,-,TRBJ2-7,CSAGGQPPKQYF,TGCAGTGCAGGGGGGCAGCCCCCGAAGCAGTACTTC
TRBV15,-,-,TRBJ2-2,CATSRENTRSGKSNTGELFF,TGTGCCACCAGCAGAGAAAACACTCGATCAGGGAAATCGAACACCGGGGAGCTGTTTTTT
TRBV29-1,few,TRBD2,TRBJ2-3,CSVGISGRAKDTQYF,TGCAGCGTTGGGATTAGCGGGAGGGCCAAGGATACGCAGTATTTT
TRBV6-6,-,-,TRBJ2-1,CASRGLSINEQFF,TGTGCCAGCAGGGGCTTGAGTATCAATGAGCAGTTCTTC
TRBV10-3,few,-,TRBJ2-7,CAISLMRGSYEQYF,TGTGCCATCAGTTTAATGCGGGGCAGCTACGAGCAGTACTTC
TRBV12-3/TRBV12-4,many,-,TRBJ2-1,CASTSSMVPTGDEQFF,TGTGCCAGCACATCGTCAATGGTGCCTACCGGGGATGAGCAGTTCTTC
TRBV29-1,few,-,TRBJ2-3,CSVVSGSTDTQYF,TGCAGCGTTGTTAGCGGAAGCACAGATACGCAGTATTTT
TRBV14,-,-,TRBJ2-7,CASSQSRDSYEQYF,TGTGCCAGCAGCCAAAGTAGGGACTCCTACGAGCAGTACTTC
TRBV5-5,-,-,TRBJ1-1,CASSLSGAMNTEAFF,TGTGCCAGCAGCCTCTCGGGAGCCATGAACACTGAAGCTTTCTTT